This TCR beta chain was found in a study of blood T cell repertoires in COVID-19. Study information: Material from acute and convalescent COVID-19 was sourced from the United States, Italy and Spain. Nucleic acid was either cDNA or gDNA, and it came from T cells, B-cell-depleted T cells, or PBMCs.

In the original analysis: It was from reference gene primer amplification that nucleated cell counts were estimated. Profiled with immunoSEQ multiplex PCR; TCRdb holds only in-frame clones, not every one. V and J calls and clone size follow that table, whereas D and trimming were derived from the DNA. In the table there are about 90,000 clones, approximately 89% of which are singletons. This clonotype originated in a human donor with active COVID-19. The donor label of this sample is uncertain. Input material: peripheral blood.

The DNA of the CDR3 is TGTGCCAGCAGCTTAGAACGGCAGGGAAGTTCCGAGCAGTACTTC. Translating it yields CASSLERQGSSEQYF. This chain uses TRBV7-9 with TRBJ2-7; TRBD1 is a possible D gene (5 bases). The V gene's germline CDR1 is SEHNR and CDR2 FQNEAQ (reference sequence). With 1 base removed from V and 6 bases from J, the gap between germline ends came to 16 bases. The CDR3 totals 15 residues.